This TCR beta chain was observed in a study of T cell responses to AZD1222 COVID-19 vaccine. Study-wide findings and caveats: White British ancestry dominated among donors, who included more females, and clonal diversity was possibly underestimated. Spike was spanned by vaccine-associated CD4 TCRs, with dominance at 160-218 and 743-854. Baseline seropositivity characterized only 5 to 7 AZD1222 recipients.

This clone has a single count. Its antigen is currently unknown. It was second doses at about 4 or about 12 weeks that were pooled. This table comes from immunoSEQ multiplex PCR, and its TCRdb copy is limited to in-frame clones, with some not included. The sample consists of approximately 180,000 clones, more than 70% of them appearing once. The CDR3 runs 13 residues. The V and J ends lost 0 bases and 8 bases respectively, with 9 bases between them. Germline-derived CDR1 and CDR2 are SNHLY and FYNNEI. The clonotype was recovered from an adult who received the AZD1222 COVID-19 vaccine. The V gene is TRBV2, the J gene TRBJ2-3; D call uncertain. Specimen: peripheral blood, collected 28 days after the second AZD1222 dose. The CDR3 sequence is CASSEAQMGTQYF. DNA for the CDR3: TGTGCCAGCAGTGAAGCGCAGATGGGTACGCAGTATTTT.